Detailed here is one T cell receptor (beta chain). Its antigen remains unknown. This specimen belongs to a study of T cell repertoires in cytomegalovirus infection. Findings and limits, study-wide: In two of eight donors, the top clonotype was HLA-C-restricted CMV-specific.

Via MiXCR, TCRdb re-called the reads, giving one row per CDR3 protein. The sample holds fewer than 200,000 distinct CDR3 sequences; roughly an eighth are singletons and the top ten take 20% to 30%. Germline loops: CDR1 GTSNPN, CDR2 SVGIG (reference sequence). The CDR3 consists of 12 residues. J lost 2 bases, V lost 4 bases, and 1 base had no gene match. Sequencing used PBMCs. This chain joins TRBV30 and TRBJ1-2; 7 bases match TRBD1. This sequence originates from a human donor in good health (CMV status not recorded). Some clones in this sample may be carry-over from other donors' samples. CDR3 coding DNA: TGTGCCTGGAAGGGACAGAACTATGGCTACACCTTC. Amino acid sequence: CAWKGQNYGYTF. Based on the CDR3 plus reference TRBV30 and TRBJ1-2, the full variable domain is SQTIHQWPATLVQPVGSPLSLECTVEGTSNPNLYWYRQAAGRGLQLLFYSVGIGQISSEVPQNLSASRPQDRQFILSSKKLLLSDSGFYLCAWKGQNYGYTFGSGTRLTVV.